Listed below are T cell receptor beta chains from one sample, sequenced in a study of response to subunit inactivated influenza vaccine. TCRdb ran MiXCR on the RT-PCR reads and lists one entry per CDR3 protein. Of approximately 530,000 distinct CDR3 sequences listed, approximately 7.3% are singletons. The starting material was PBMCs from blood, obtained around 25 months after vaccination. Source of these receptors: a man between 50 and 75 years old who received an inactivated influenza vaccine. CDR3s include the opening cysteine and the closing phenylalanine or tryptophan. A D gene is named only where the DNA matches it firmly. Clone size is shown for a subset of rows, as once, few, many or a class of expanded clone.

CDR3aa	CDR3nt	abundance	v_gene	d_gene	j_gene
CASSQVVGETQYF	TGTGCCAGCAGCCAAGTCGTGGGGGAGACCCAGTACTTC	many	TRBV4-2	.	TRBJ2-5
CASHSSRVDPYNEQFF	TGTGCCAGTCATAGTAGTAGGGTAGACCCATACAATGAGCAGTTCTTC	few	TRBV7-9	.	TRBJ2-1
CASSSSFRANQPQHF	TGTGCCAGCAGCTCCTCGTTCAGGGCTAATCAGCCCCAGCATTTT	few	TRBV7-2	.	TRBJ1-5
CASRKSTGSNQPQHF	TGTGCCAGCAGAAAATCGACAGGGAGCAATCAGCCCCAGCATTTT	.	TRBV28	TRBD1	TRBJ1-5
CASSQAGGYTGELFF	TGTGCCAGCAGCCAAGCGGGAGGGTACACCGGGGAGCTGTTTTTT	few	TRBV4-2	TRBD2	TRBJ2-2
CSANLGTTGAVEKLFF	TGCAGCGCAAACTTAGGGACGACAGGGGCGGTAGAAAAACTGTTTTTT	.	TRBV29-1	TRBD1	TRBJ1-4
CARGQNTEAFF	TGTGCCCGGGGCCAGAACACTGAAGCTTTCTTT	few	TRBV30	.	TRBJ1-1
CASSSQGVEKLFF	TGTGCCAGCAGCTCCCAGGGGGTGGAAAAACTGTTTTTT	many	TRBV7-2	TRBD1	TRBJ1-4
CASSAGTGSNQPQHF	TGTGCCAGCAGCGCTGGGACCGGTAGCAATCAGCCCCAGCATTTT	many	TRBV12-3/TRBV12-4	.	TRBJ1-5
CASSYRDSYEQYF	TGTGCCAGCAGTTACAGGGACAGCTACGAGCAGTACTTC	many	TRBV6-6	TRBD1	TRBJ2-7
CASSLASGWSYNEQFF	TGTGCCAGCAGTTTAGCTAGCGGGTGGTCCTACAATGAGCAGTTCTTC	many	TRBV12-3/TRBV12-4	TRBD2	TRBJ2-1
CASSLGQGSGETQYF	TGCGCCAGCAGCTTGGGTCAGGGGTCGGGCGAGACCCAGTACTTC	many	TRBV5-1	.	TRBJ2-5
CASKSTGAGEQYF	TGTGCCAGCAAATCGACGGGTGCGGGCGAGCAGTACTTC	few	TRBV10-3	.	TRBJ2-7
CASSLASRTGELFF	TGCGCCAGCAGCTTGGCCTCGCGAACCGGGGAGCTGTTTTTT	many	TRBV5-1	.	TRBJ2-2
CASSQDRASGISYEQYF	TGTGCCAGCAGCCAAGATAGGGCTAGCGGGATTTCCTACGAGCAGTACTTC	.	TRBV4-2	TRBD2	TRBJ2-7
CASSLATTNTGELFF	TGCGCCAGCAGCTTGGCTACGACGAACACCGGGGAGCTGTTTTTT	.	TRBV5-1	.	TRBJ2-2
CASSPGTRFSNQSQHF	TGTGCCAGCAGTCCCGGGACAAGATTTAGCAATCAGTCCCAGCATTTT	.	TRBV12-3/TRBV12-4	.	TRBJ1-5
CAITQSSGNYNEQFF	TGTGCCATCACACAATCTAGCGGGAACTACAATGAGCAGTTCTTC	few	TRBV10-3	TRBD2	TRBJ2-1
CASASVSEQYF	TGTGCCAGCGCGTCGGTATCCGAGCAGTACTTC	many	TRBV7-2	.	TRBJ2-7
CATTGLTYSGANVLTF	TGTGCCACCACGGGACTTACTTACTCTGGGGCCAACGTCCTGACTTTC	few	TRBV19	.	TRBJ2-6
CASRPLGGGANEQFF	TGTGCCAGCAGACCTTTGGGCGGGGGGGCCAATGAGCAGTTCTTC	.	TRBV4-2	TRBD2	TRBJ2-1
CASSYGGSFEQFF	TGTGCCAGCAGCTACGGAGGGAGCTTTGAGCAGTTCTTC	many	TRBV5-6	.	TRBJ2-1
CASSLAYGGDGYTF	TGTGCCAGCAGCTTAGCGTACGGGGGGGATGGCTACACCTTC	.	TRBV7-8	.	TRBJ1-2
CATRRGGETQYF	TGTGCCACCCGGAGGGGTGGAGAGACCCAGTACTTC	.	TRBV15	.	TRBJ2-5
CSASIPRLAGSYNEQFF	TGCAGTGCTAGTATCCCTAGACTAGCGGGGTCCTACAATGAGCAGTTCTTC	.	TRBV20-1	TRBD2	TRBJ2-1
CSVGEYSNQPQHF	TGCAGCGTTGGCGAATATAGCAATCAGCCCCAGCATTTT	many	TRBV29-1	.	TRBJ1-5
CATSRTGGGNQPQHF	TGTGCCACCAGCAGGACAGGAGGCGGCAATCAGCCCCAGCATTTT	.	TRBV15	.	TRBJ1-5
CATSRGLRAGSTDTQYF	TGTGCCACCAGCAGGGGCCTCCGCGCAGGAAGCACAGATACGCAGTATTTT	few	TRBV15	.	TRBJ2-3
CASSPGGSWVSGQYF	TGTGCCAGCAGTCCCGGGGGGAGCTGGGTATCGGGGCAGTACTTC	few	TRBV27	TRBD2	TRBJ2-7
CASRGDRVRTGELFF	TGTGCCAGCAGGGGGGACAGGGTTCGTACCGGGGAGCTGTTTTTT	few	TRBV12-3/TRBV12-4	TRBD1	TRBJ2-2
CASSYSGVWGEAFF	TGTGCCAGCAGTTACTCTGGAGTTTGGGGTGAAGCTTTCTTT	many	TRBV6-5	.	TRBJ1-1
CASSRTGTSGGAYNEQFF	TGCGCCAGCAGCCGGACCGGGACTAGCGGGGGAGCCTACAATGAGCAGTTCTTC	.	TRBV4-3	TRBD2	TRBJ2-1
CASSLNTGVETQYF	TGTGCCAGCAGCTTAAATACAGGGGTAGAGACCCAGTACTTC	.	TRBV11-2	TRBD1	TRBJ2-5
CASTPGTGRNYGYTF	TGTGCCAGCACCCCAGGGACAGGGAGGAACTATGGCTACACCTTC	.	TRBV2	TRBD1	TRBJ1-2
CASSLVLKQPQHF	TGTGCCAGCAGCTTAGTCTTGAAGCAGCCCCAGCATTTT	few	TRBV7-2	.	TRBJ1-5
CAISGGTSGRFSSYNEQFF	TGTGCCATCAGTGGGGGGACTAGCGGGAGGTTTAGCTCCTACAATGAGCAGTTCTTC	.	TRBV10-3	TRBD2	TRBJ2-1
CASRGTSGGSDTQYF	TGTGCCAGCAGAGGGACTAGCGGGGGTTCAGATACGCAGTATTTT	few	TRBV6-1	TRBD2	TRBJ2-3
CAISTGGNTIYF	TGTGCCATCAGTACCGGGGGAAACACCATATATTTT	many	TRBV10-3	.	TRBJ1-3
CASSSGQGTDEQYF	TGTGCCAGCAGCTCAGGACAGGGAACCGACGAGCAGTACTTC	.	TRBV7-2	TRBD1	TRBJ2-7
CASRTRQDKNTEAFF	TGTGCCAGTAGGACACGACAGGACAAAAACACTGAAGCTTTCTTT	few	TRBV19	.	TRBJ1-1
CASSSESGFVTGELFF	TGTGCCAGCAGCTCCGAATCAGGGTTTGTCACCGGGGAGCTGTTTTTT	few	TRBV5-5	.	TRBJ2-2